This record looks at one TCR beta chain sequence and its context. One junction end does not reproduce the germline sequence, and a read error may be involved. The record originates from a study of shared clonotypes between healthy human individuals. Germline V CDR1 and CDR2: SGHTS, YDEGEE. The CDR3 spans 19 residues. Sequencing used immunoSEQ multiplex PCR; TCRdb keeps in-frame clones, though not all of them. The data contain about 1.1 million clones, around three quarters of them seen just once; the ten biggest clones take up roughly 0.62%. The rearrangement uses TRBV5-8 and TRBJ2-5; 9 bases map to TRBD1. This clonotype was sampled from a young man in good health. Some clones in this sample may be carry-over from other donors' samples. The sequenced sample consisted of memory CD4+ T cells from PBMCs. Documented subset: CD45RA-negative fraction. CDR3 in amino acids: CASSFIFRPHRGRRETQYF. Here the CDR3 DNA reads TGTGCCAGCAGCTTCATTTTTCGACCCCACAGGGGGCGTAGAGAGACCCAATACTTC.